The 9 T cell receptor beta chains below come from one sample, sequenced in a study of T cell responses to AZD1222 COVID-19 vaccine. The method was immunoSEQ multiplex PCR; TCRdb's version includes in-frame clones alone and lacks a portion of them. Here the sample spans around 160,000 clones, roughly 91% being singletons. The material was peripheral blood, obtained on day 0 of AZD1222 vaccination. The receptors come from an adult in good health.

The rearrangement links TRBV30 to TRBJ1-2, with D possibly being TRBD1 (5 bases). Germline CDR1 reads GTSNPN; CDR2 reads SVGIG (reference sequence). The V gene lost 4 bases and the J gene lost 8 bases, with 17 bases spanning the gap. The CDR3 spans 13 residues. The CDR3 region has the DNA TGTGCCTGGAACAGTTATACAGGTGCGGGCTACACCTTC. Protein sequence: CAWNSYTGAGYTF.

The chain links TRBV5-6 to TRBJ2-1; D gene ambiguous. The germline V gene has CDR1 SGHDT and CDR2 YYEEEE. CDR3 length: 16 amino acids. V shed 4 bases and J shed 8 bases, with 22 bases lying between them. The CDR3 DNA is TGTGCCAGCAGCCAGATCACGGAGTTGGTGGTCGATGAGCAGTTCTTC. Translation gives CASSQITELVVDEQFF. The variable domain in full, completed from reference TRBV5-6 and TRBJ2-1, reads DAGVTQSPTHLIKTRGQQVTLRCSPKSGHDTVSWYQQALGQGPQFIFQYYEEEERQRGNFPDRFSGHQFPNYSSELNVNALLLGDSALYLCASSQITELVVDEQFFGPGTRLTVL.

The chain couples TRBV27 to TRBJ2-6, with D unresolved. V lost 5 bases to trimming and J lost 0 bases, with 8 bases between them. CDR3 length: 15 amino acids. CDR1 and CDR2 from the germline V gene are MNHEY and SMNVEV (reference sequence). This CDR3 is CASSPISSGANVLTF. The CDR3 DNA sequence: TGTGCCAGCAGTCCGATAAGCTCTGGGGCCAACGTCCTGACTTTC.

The chain carries TRBV19 and TRBJ2-1, with a weak D call TRBD1 (6 bases). V was pared by 2 bases and J by 4 bases, with 12 bases between. The CDR3 length is 15 residues. Germline-derived CDR1 and CDR2 are LNHDA and SQIVND (reference sequence). The CDR3 DNA reads as TGTGCCAGTAGTATAAGGACAGCGCTTTACAATGAGCAGTTCTTC. It codes for CASSIRTALYNEQFF.

V and J are TRBV7-8 and TRBJ2-5; 9 bases line up with TRBD2. Looked up from germline, CDR1 is SGHVS and CDR2 is FQNEAQ. The V segment lost 5 bases and the J segment 4 bases; nucleotides outside the gene matches: 5. The CDR3 has 14 amino acids. This CDR3 is CASSPGTSLETQYF. In DNA, the CDR3 is TGTGCCAGCAGCCCTGGGACTAGCTTAGAGACCCAGTACTTC.

The chain uses TRBV9 and TRBJ1-2; D is unclear. Between the trimmed V and J ends, which lost 0 bases and 2 bases, there was a span of 14 bases. The CDR3 loop spans 16 amino acids. Germline V gene lookup returns CDR1 SGDLS and CDR2 YYNGEE. In DNA, the CDR3 is TGTGCCAGCAGCGTAGGATACCGGCCGACGAACTATGGCTACACCTTC. It translates to CASSVGYRPTNYGYTF.

This clone was seen a single time. This chain connects TRBV3-1 (or the pseudogene TRBV3-2) to TRBJ2-7, with unresolved D. There are 14 residues in the CDR3. The V gene's germline CDR1 is LGHDT and CDR2 YNNKEL (reference sequence). The ends were cut back, 2 bases at V and 3 bases at J, with 11 bases in the middle. CDR3 region: CASSQIESSYEQYF. CDR3 DNA sequence: TGTGCCAGCAGCCAAATCGAGAGTAGCTACGAGCAGTACTTC.

The chain has TRBV7-2 and TRBJ1-1, with D possibly TRBD1 on 6 matching bases. The CDR3 is 13 amino acids. Germline lookup yields CDR1 SGHTA and CDR2 FQGNSA. Trimming took 4 bases from V and 5 from J, leaving 11 bases between them. In nucleotides, the CDR3 is TGTGCCAGCAGCTCGGCTAGGGGGACTGAAGCTTTCTTT. Translated, it gives CASSSARGTEAFF.

The rearrangement joins TRBV14 to TRBJ1-2; 7 nucleotides agree with TRBD1. The V and J ends lost 4 bases and 8 bases, in that order; junction bases with no gene match: 10. From germline, CDR1 is SGHDN and CDR2 FVKESK. The CDR3 is made up of 14 amino acids. DNA for the CDR3: TGTGCCAGCAGCCGAAAAGACAGGGTTCTCGGCTACACCTTC. Its protein product is CASSRKDRVLGYTF. The full variable domain, completed using reference TRBV14 and TRBJ1-2, is EAGVTQFPSHSVIEKGQTVTLRCDPISGHDNLYWYRRVMGKEIKFLLHFVKESKQDESGMPNNRFLAERTGGTYSTLKVQPAELEDSGVYFCASSRKDRVLGYTFGSGTRLTVV.